One and the same sample provided the 32 T cell receptor beta chains below, sequenced in a study of cytomegalovirus exposure and HLA in healthy donors. Primers: 60 Vbeta forward and 13 Jbeta reverse. Measured with immunoSEQ multiplex PCR; TCRdb has only the in-frame clones, and not every one. This table holds roughly 200,000 clones, 60% to 85% found once. Sequences were obtained from PBMCs. The receptors were gathered from a man aged 35 to 55 in good health and CMV-seronegative.

This clone was seen once. The V gene is TRBV9, the J gene TRBJ2-5, with 9 bases that match TRBD2. V lost 4 bases, J lost 2 bases, and 6 bases stayed unmatched. The CDR3 loop spans 15 amino acids. Germline V gives CDR1 SGDLS, CDR2 YYNGEE. The CDR3 nucleotides are TGTGCCAGCAGCCCTCATCTAGCGGGACAAGAGACCCAGTACTTC. This translates into CASSPHLAGQETQYF. Complete variable domain (other parts from reference TRBV9 and TRBJ2-5): DSGVTQTPKHLITATGQRVTLRCSPRSGDLSVYWYQQSLDQGLQFLIQYYNGEERAKGNILERFSAQQFPDLHSELNLSSLELGDSALYFCASSPHLAGQETQYFGPGTRLLVL.

A remark on this clone: Just one base apart from a much larger clone, this may be a read error. The gene calls are TRBV7-6 and TRBJ2-1, with unresolved D. Trimming pared 3 bases from V and 1 base from J, leaving 7 bases between. CDR3 length: 14 amino acids. Per germline, CDR1 SGHVS and CDR2 FNYEAQ. CDR3 nucleotides: TGTGCCAGCAGCTTCGACAATTCCTACAATGAGCAGTTCTTC. It encodes CASSFDNSYNEQFF.

This clone has just one count. The chain uses TRBV6-1 and TRBJ1-3; perhaps TRBD1 as D (6 bases). The CDR3 extends over 16 amino acids. V lost 1 base and J lost 4, with 14 bases in between. Germline-derived CDR1 and CDR2 are MNHNS and SASEGT. The CDR3 spells CASSEGWTVAGNTIYF. The CDR3 DNA follows: TGTGCCAGCAGTGAAGGGTGGACAGTCGCGGGAAACACCATATATTTT.

This chain links TRBV10-3 with TRBJ1-2; perhaps TRBD1 as D (6 bases). V was pared by 7 bases and J by 3 bases, with 12 bases between. Germline lookup yields CDR1 ENHRY and CDR2 SYGVKD. The CDR3 sequence is 13 residues long. CDR3 sequence: CAITTDSYYGYTF. The CDR3 nucleotides read TGTGCCATCACCACGGACAGCTACTATGGCTACACCTTC.

The sample holds a few counts of this clone. The chain employs TRBV6-1 and TRBJ1-5, with a possible D match to TRBD1 (5 bases). Germline lookup yields CDR1 MNHNS and CDR2 SASEGT. Between the trimmed V and J ends, which lost 8 bases and 3 bases, there was a span of 17 bases. There are 15 residues in the CDR3. The CDR3 spells CASHPAGTYNQPQHF. The CDR3 bases are TGTGCCAGCCACCCCGCAGGGACTTACAATCAGCCCCAGCATTTT.

V gene TRBV27 combines with J gene TRBJ1-5; D gene unclear. V was clipped by 3 bases and J by 4 bases, with 13 bases between them. Looked up from germline, CDR1 is MNHEY and CDR2 is SMNVEV (reference sequence). CDR3 length: 15 residues. The CDR3 loop is CASSFNGGRNQPQHF. The CDR3 nucleotides are TGTGCCAGCAGTTTTAACGGCGGGAGGAATCAGCCCCAGCATTTT.

The chain couples TRBV10-2 to TRBJ2-7; D unclear. Germline CDR1 reads WSHSY; CDR2 reads SAAADI. The ends were cut back, 0 bases at V and 3 bases at J, with 6 bases in the middle. This CDR3 is built from 13 residues. CDR3 bases: TGCGCCAGCAGTGAGTCACCAGGCTACGAGCAGTACTTC. Encoded protein: CASSESPGYEQYF.

This chain links TRBV5-4 with TRBJ2-1; D is unclear. V dropped 4 bases and J dropped 3 bases, with 11 bases sitting between them. CDR3 length: 14 amino acids. Germline CDR1 and CDR2: SGHNT and YYREEE (reference sequence). The CDR3 loop is CASSASELYNEQFF. The CDR3 coding sequence is TGTGCCAGCAGCGCCTCGGAGCTCTACAATGAGCAGTTCTTC. Together with reference TRBV5-4 and TRBJ2-1, the CDR3 gives the full variable domain: ETGVTQSPTHLIKTRGQQVTLRCSSQSGHNTVSWYQQALGQGPQFIFQYYREEENGRGNFPPRFSGLQFPNYSSELNVNALELDDSALYLCASSASELYNEQFFGPGTRLTVL.

V usage is TRBV6-1 and J usage is TRBJ2-7, with a weak D call TRBD1 (5 bases). Trimming shortened V by 2 bases and J by 4 bases, and 15 bases separated the two germline ends. CDR3 length: 15 residues. The germline V gene encodes CDR1 MNHNS and CDR2 SASEGT. The CDR3 DNA is TGTGCCAGCAGTGAACAAGGGGCGGCCTCGTACGAGCAGTACTTC. Its protein product is CASSEQGAASYEQYF.

The chain couples TRBV9 to TRBJ1-3, with 7 bases that match TRBD1. From germline, CDR1 is SGDLS and CDR2 YYNGEE. The trim removed 4 bases at V and 0 bases at J, leaving 4 bases unmatched. The CDR3 is 15 residues long. The CDR3 DNA sequence: TGTGCCAGCAGCCGGGACAGTCGCTCTGGAAACACCATATATTTT. Amino acids: CASSRDSRSGNTIYF.

The gene calls are TRBV7-2 and TRBJ1-2; maybe TRBD1 (6 bases). Per the germline V gene, CDR1 is SGHTA and CDR2 is FQGNSA. The length of the CDR3 is 15 residues. The V end was cut by 5 bases, the J end by 4 bases, with 17 bases between. The CDR3 protein is CASSKWPGEGYGYTF. CDR3 nucleotides: TGTGCCAGCAGCAAATGGCCAGGGGAAGGCTATGGCTACACCTTC.

The rearrangement links TRBV19 to TRBJ1-5; 8 bases line up with TRBD1. V shed 3 bases, J shed 7 bases, and the junction held 11 bases outside the gene matches. The CDR3 is made up of 16 amino acids. CDR1 LNHDA and CDR2 SQIVND come from the germline V gene (reference sequence). The CDR3 DNA is TGTGCCAGTAGTATGGGCGGGACAGGCGGGGGCCAGCCCCAGCATTTT. It yields the protein CASSMGGTGGGQPQHF.

V and J are TRBV19 and TRBJ1-5, with a possible D match to TRBD1 (5 bases). V lost 6 bases and J lost 5, with 17 bases in between. The CDR3 extends over 15 amino acids. Per germline, CDR1 LNHDA and CDR2 SQIVND (reference sequence). The CDR3 region has the DNA TGTGCCAGTAGCACGCGGGGCAGCTATTATCAGCCCCAGCATTTT. This sequence encodes CASSTRGSYYQPQHF.

This chain links TRBV19 with TRBJ2-5; 8 bases fit TRBD1. This CDR3 is built from 17 residues. In germline, CDR1 is LNHDA, CDR2 SQIVND (reference sequence). V dropped 3 bases and J dropped 6; count of bases not matched to a gene: 15. The CDR3 DNA reads as TGTGCCAGTAGTATTGGTTTGGGCCAGGGGGCGCTAAAGACCCAGTACTTC. Its translation: CASSIGLGQGALKTQYF.

The sample holds a few counts of this clone. Other DNA sequences within the sample encode an identical CDR3. V usage is TRBV18 and J usage is TRBJ2-7; TRBD1 matches 11 bases. Germline V gives CDR1 KGHSH, CDR2 LQKENI. Trimming took 3 bases from V and 3 from J; bases not matched to a gene: 1. This CDR3 has 14 residues. This chain's CDR3 is CASSPGTGGYEQYF. Here the CDR3 DNA reads TGTGCCAGCTCACCCGGGACAGGGGGCTACGAGCAGTACTTC.

This chain links TRBV5-8 with TRBJ2-3; D uncertain. Germline V lookup: CDR1 SGHTS, CDR2 YDEGEE. V was trimmed by 4 bases and J by 1 base, leaving 10 bases between them. This CDR3 is built from 14 residues. The CDR3 spells CASSPLRGTDTQYF. Here the CDR3 DNA reads TGTGCCAGCAGCCCTCTTCGGGGCACAGATACGCAGTATTTT.

The chain employs TRBV19 and TRBJ1-6; no clear D gene. V was cut by 5 bases and J by 9 bases, with 11 bases left in between. This CDR3 has 13 amino acids. From germline, CDR1 is LNHDA and CDR2 SQIVND (reference sequence). The CDR3 region is CASSSRLGSPLHF. Written as DNA, the CDR3 is TGTGCCAGTAGTTCCCGACTGGGTTCACCCCTCCACTTT.

The table lists this clone with a count of one. V usage is TRBV30 and J usage is TRBJ2-2; 8 bases map to TRBD2. Germline values: CDR1 GTSNPN, CDR2 SVGIG (reference sequence). The CDR3 has 16 amino acids. V dropped 2 bases and J dropped 3; count of bases not matched to a gene: 8. Here the CDR3 reads CAWSTNSGIYTGELFF. The CDR3 DNA reads TGTGCCTGGAGTACTAATAGCGGGATCTACACCGGGGAGCTGTTTTTT.

J is TRBJ2-1 and V is TRBV5-1, with TRBD2 matching 13 bases. V shed 5 bases, J shed 1 base, and the junction held 12 bases outside the gene matches. The CDR3 is made up of 19 amino acids. The germline V gene has CDR1 SGHRS and CDR2 YFSETQ. CDR3 nucleotide sequence: TGCGCCAGCAGAACTAGCGGGGGGGCGGTTTTAAAGTCCTACAATGAGCAGTTCTTC. Translation gives CASRTSGGAVLKSYNEQFF.

The chain uses TRBV12-5 and TRBJ2-5; 10 bases agree with TRBD1. The germline V gene has CDR1 LGHNT and CDR2 FRNRAP. J was trimmed by 5 bases and V by 5 bases; bases with no gene match: 14. The CDR3 is 17 amino acids. DNA of the CDR3: TGTGCTAGTGGTCCGGTCATGGGGACAGGGGATGAGGAGACCCAGTACTTC. It yields the protein CASGPVMGTGDEETQYF.

The chain is built from TRBV9 and TRBJ2-6; no clear D gene. The CDR3 totals 13 residues. V was cut by 4 bases and J by 4 bases, with 6 bases left in between. Looked up from germline, CDR1 is SGDLS and CDR2 is YYNGEE. The CDR3 region has the DNA TGTGCCAGCAGCCCTCTCGGGGCCAACGTCCTGACTTTC. It specifies CASSPLGANVLTF.

V gene TRBV19 combines with J gene TRBJ1-2; 10 bases align to TRBD1. With V trimmed by 4 bases and J by 5 bases, 16 bases remained unmatched. The CDR3 spans 18 residues. Germline CDR1 reads LNHDA; CDR2 reads SQIVND (reference sequence). The CDR3 DNA reads TGTGCCAGTAGTACCCGACCGGGACAGGGGTATTTTAGGTATGGCTACACCTTC. This gives the protein CASSTRPGQGYFRYGYTF.

The chain is built from TRBV6-1 and TRBJ1-3; TRBD1 is a possible D gene (6 bases). V was trimmed by 4 bases and J by 0 bases, leaving 13 bases between them. Germline lookup yields CDR1 MNHNS and CDR2 SASEGT. The CDR3 totals 16 residues. The DNA of the CDR3 is TGTGCCAGCAGTGGACAGGCCTTCAGCTCTGGAAACACCATATATTTT. Residues: CASSGQAFSSGNTIYF.

The rearrangement uses TRBV6-5 and TRBJ1-1, with D unresolved. Looked up from germline, CDR1 is MNHEY and CDR2 is SVGAGI. The V end lost 0 bases, the J end lost 1 base, and 6 bases lay between the germline ends. The CDR3 runs 14 residues. DNA of the CDR3: TGTGCCAGCAGTTACTCTCGGGGGAACACTGAAGCTTTCTTT. Residues: CASSYSRGNTEAFF.

V and J are TRBV5-1 and TRBJ2-1, with D possibly matching TRBD1 (5 bases). This CDR3 has 13 amino acids. V dropped 0 bases and J dropped 8 bases, with 9 bases sitting between them. Germline V gene lookup returns CDR1 SGHRS and CDR2 YFSETQ. The CDR3 protein is CASSLAGRDEQFF. DNA of the CDR3: TGCGCCAGCAGCTTGGCTGGCAGGGATGAGCAGTTCTTC.

This chain links TRBV2 with TRBJ2-2; D perhaps matches TRBD2 (7 bases). CDR1 and CDR2 from the germline V gene are SNHLY and FYNNEI. Trimming left V 4 bases short and J 6 bases short, with 18 bases between. The CDR3 has 16 residues. The CDR3 reads CASSVPGAGASGELFF. CDR3 coding DNA: TGTGCCAGCAGTGTGCCGGGGGCGGGGGCATCCGGGGAGCTGTTTTTT.

J is TRBJ1-3 and V is TRBV7-2; 7 nucleotides agree with TRBD1. The V segment lost 1 base and the J segment 2 bases; nucleotides outside the gene matches: 2. Germline V gene data show CDR1 as SGHTA and CDR2 as FQGNSA. The CDR3 extends over 15 amino acids. The CDR3 protein is CASSLGQGAGNTIYF. The CDR3 bases are TGTGCCAGCAGCTTAGGGCAGGGGGCTGGAAACACCATATATTTT.

The V gene is TRBV27, the J gene TRBJ1-2; tentatively, D is TRBD1 (6 bases). With 5 bases removed from V and 2 bases from J, the gap between germline ends came to 12 bases. The CDR3 runs 14 residues. Germline V gene sequence: CDR1 MNHEY, CDR2 SMNVEV (reference sequence). The CDR3 sequence: CASSPDRLNYGYTF. CDR3 DNA: TGTGCCAGCAGTCCCGACAGGCTCAACTATGGCTACACCTTC.

The chain recombines TRBV5-1 with TRBJ2-3; TRBD2 is a possible D gene (6 bases). V was trimmed by 4 bases and J by 6 bases, leaving 21 bases between them. CDR1 is SGHRS, CDR2 YFSETQ, per germline. This CDR3 is 16 amino acids long. CDR3 loop: CASSRDPGRGPDTQYF. The CDR3 DNA reads as TGCGCCAGCAGCAGGGACCCCGGGCGGGGCCCGGATACGCAGTATTTT.

This clone has a single count. The chain employs TRBV9 and TRBJ1-6; the D is unclear. V dropped 3 bases and J dropped 7 bases, with 5 bases sitting between them. Germline V gene lookup returns CDR1 SGDLS and CDR2 YYNGEE. This CDR3 has 12 amino acids. The CDR3 loop is CASSAINSPLHF. The CDR3 DNA sequence: TGTGCCAGCAGCGCTATAAATTCACCCCTCCACTTT.

The V gene is TRBV11-3, the J gene TRBJ2-7; D might be TRBD1 (5 bases). Germline lookup yields CDR1 SGHNT and CDR2 YENEEA. This CDR3 has 13 residues. The V and J ends lost 0 bases and 6 bases respectively, with 9 bases between them. The CDR3 DNA sequence: TGTGCCAGCAGCTTAGAGGCCAGGGCCGAGCAGTACTTC. It specifies CASSLEARAEQYF.

The chain joins TRBV5-4 to TRBJ1-1; no clear D gene. Germline CDR1 is SGHNT and CDR2 is YYREEE (reference sequence). The CDR3 contains 12 residues. V was shortened by 5 bases and J by 0 bases, with 5 bases between the two germline ends. The CDR3 loop is CASRRLNTEAFF. For the CDR3, the DNA is TGTGCCAGCAGGAGATTGAACACTGAAGCTTTCTTT.